This entry is about one T cell receptor (beta chain). This sample stems from a study of blood T cell repertoires in COVID-19. Whole-study context: Samples came from the United States, Italy and Spain, spanning acute and convalescent COVID-19. From T cells, B-cell-depleted T cells, or PBMCs came the material, which was cDNA or gDNA.

Per the study methods: Estimates of nucleated cell counts were drawn from the amplification of reference gene primers. Clones were sequenced by immunoSEQ multiplex PCR, and TCRdb holds only the in-frame ones, with some missing. V, J and clone size reflect that table, while D and trimming were determined from the DNA. Of 80,000 to 95,000 clones listed, 80% to 90% are singletons. J gave up 4 bases and V 3 bases, and 5 bases lay outside the gene matches. The CDR3 runs 16 residues. The germline CDR1 and CDR2 sequences are LGHNA and YSLEER. Material for sequencing was peripheral blood. The rearrangement links TRBV4-3 to TRBJ2-1; 11 bases agree with TRBD2. This receptor was taken from a human donor in a cohort sampled during active COVID-19. The CDR3 coding sequence is TGCGCCAGCAGCCACTACTTAGCGGGGGGGTACAATGAGCAGTTCTTC. Translated, it gives CASSHYLAGGYNEQFF.